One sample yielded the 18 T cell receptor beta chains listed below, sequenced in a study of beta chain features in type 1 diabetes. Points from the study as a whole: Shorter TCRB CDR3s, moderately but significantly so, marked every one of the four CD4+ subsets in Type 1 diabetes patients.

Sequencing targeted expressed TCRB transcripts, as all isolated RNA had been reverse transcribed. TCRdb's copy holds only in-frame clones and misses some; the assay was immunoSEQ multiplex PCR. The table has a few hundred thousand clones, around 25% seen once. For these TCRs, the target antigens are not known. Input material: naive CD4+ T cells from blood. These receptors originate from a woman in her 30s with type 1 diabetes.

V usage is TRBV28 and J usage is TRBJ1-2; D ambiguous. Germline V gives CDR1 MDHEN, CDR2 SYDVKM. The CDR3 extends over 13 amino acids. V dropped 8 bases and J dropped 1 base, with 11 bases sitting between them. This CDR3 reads CASFLTSNYGYTF. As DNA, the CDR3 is TGTGCCAGCTTTTTGACAAGTAACTATGGCTACACCTTC.

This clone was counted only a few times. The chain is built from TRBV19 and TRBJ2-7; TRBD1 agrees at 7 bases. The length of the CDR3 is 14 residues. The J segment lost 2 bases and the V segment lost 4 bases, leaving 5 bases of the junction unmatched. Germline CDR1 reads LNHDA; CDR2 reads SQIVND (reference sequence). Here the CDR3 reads CASSTPGQTYEQYF. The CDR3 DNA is TGTGCCAGTAGTACACCGGGACAGACCTACGAGCAGTACTTC.

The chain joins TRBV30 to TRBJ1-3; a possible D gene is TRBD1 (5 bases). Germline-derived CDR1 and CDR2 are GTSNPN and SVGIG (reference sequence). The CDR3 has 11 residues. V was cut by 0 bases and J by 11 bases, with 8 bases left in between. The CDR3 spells CAWSVDTPIYF. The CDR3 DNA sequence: TGTGCCTGGAGTGTGGACACCCCCATATATTTT. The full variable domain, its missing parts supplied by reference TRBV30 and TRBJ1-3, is SQTIHQWPATLVQPVGSPLSLECTVEGTSNPNLYWYRQAAGRGLQLLFYSVGIGQISSEVPQNLSASRPQDRQFILSSKKLLLSDSGFYLCAWSVDTPIYFGEGSWLTVV.

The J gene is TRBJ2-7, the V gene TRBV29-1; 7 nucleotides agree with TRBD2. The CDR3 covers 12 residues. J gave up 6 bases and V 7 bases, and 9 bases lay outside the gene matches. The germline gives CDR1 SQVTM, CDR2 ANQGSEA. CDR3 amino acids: CSGGREGSEQYF. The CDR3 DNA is TGCAGCGGCGGAAGGGAGGGCAGCGAGCAGTACTTC.

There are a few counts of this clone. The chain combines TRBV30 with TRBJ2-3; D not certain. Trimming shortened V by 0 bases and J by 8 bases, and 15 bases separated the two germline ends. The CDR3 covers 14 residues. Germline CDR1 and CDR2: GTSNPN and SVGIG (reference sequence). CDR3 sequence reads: CAWSVTHSRGTQYF. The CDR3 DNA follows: TGTGCCTGGAGTGTGACTCATTCCCGCGGTACGCAGTATTTT.

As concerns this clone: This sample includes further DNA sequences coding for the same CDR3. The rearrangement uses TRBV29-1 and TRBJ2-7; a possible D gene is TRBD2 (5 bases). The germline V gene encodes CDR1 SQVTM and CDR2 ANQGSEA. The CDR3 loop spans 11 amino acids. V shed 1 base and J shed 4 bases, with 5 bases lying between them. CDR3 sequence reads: CSVEGEYEQYF. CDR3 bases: TGCAGCGTTGAAGGGGAGTACGAGCAGTACTTC.

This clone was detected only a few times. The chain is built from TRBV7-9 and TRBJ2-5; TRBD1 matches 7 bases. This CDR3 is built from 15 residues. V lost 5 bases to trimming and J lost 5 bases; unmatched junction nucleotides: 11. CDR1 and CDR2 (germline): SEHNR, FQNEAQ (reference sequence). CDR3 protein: CASSRDRASTETQYF. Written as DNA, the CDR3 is TGTGCCAGCAGCCGAGACAGGGCCTCCACTGAGACCCAGTACTTC.

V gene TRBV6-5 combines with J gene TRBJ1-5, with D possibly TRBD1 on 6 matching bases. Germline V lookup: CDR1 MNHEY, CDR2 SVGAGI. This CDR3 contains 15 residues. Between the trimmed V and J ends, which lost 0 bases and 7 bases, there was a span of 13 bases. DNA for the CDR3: TGTGCCAGCAGTTACTCGAAGGGGGGGAGCCAGCCCCAGCATTTT. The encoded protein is CASSYSKGGSQPQHF.

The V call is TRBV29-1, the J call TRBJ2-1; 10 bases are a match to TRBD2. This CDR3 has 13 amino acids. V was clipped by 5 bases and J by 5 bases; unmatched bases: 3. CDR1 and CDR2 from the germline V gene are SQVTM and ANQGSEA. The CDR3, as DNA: TGCAGCGTTAGCGGGAGGGCCCACAATGAGCAGTTCTTC. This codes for CSVSGRAHNEQFF.

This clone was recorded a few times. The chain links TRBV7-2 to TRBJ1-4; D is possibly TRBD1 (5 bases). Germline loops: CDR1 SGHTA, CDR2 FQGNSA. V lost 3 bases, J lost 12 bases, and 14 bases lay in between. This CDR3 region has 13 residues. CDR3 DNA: TGTGCCAGCAGCTTGGGACGGCCTAGCGAACTGTTTTTT. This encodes CASSLGRPSELFF.

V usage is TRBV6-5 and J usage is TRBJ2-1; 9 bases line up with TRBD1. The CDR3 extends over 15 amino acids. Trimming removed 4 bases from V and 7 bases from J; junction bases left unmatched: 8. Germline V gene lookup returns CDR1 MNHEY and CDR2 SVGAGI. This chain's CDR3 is CASSFDGTGRNEQFF. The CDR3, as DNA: TGTGCCAGCAGTTTCGACGGGACAGGGAGGAATGAGCAGTTCTTC.

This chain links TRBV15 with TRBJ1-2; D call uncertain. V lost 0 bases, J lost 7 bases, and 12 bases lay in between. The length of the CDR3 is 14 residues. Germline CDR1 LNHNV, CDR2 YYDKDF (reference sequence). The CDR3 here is CATSRDRGAGGYTF. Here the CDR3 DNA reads TGTGCCACCAGCAGAGATCGGGGAGCGGGTGGCTACACCTTC.

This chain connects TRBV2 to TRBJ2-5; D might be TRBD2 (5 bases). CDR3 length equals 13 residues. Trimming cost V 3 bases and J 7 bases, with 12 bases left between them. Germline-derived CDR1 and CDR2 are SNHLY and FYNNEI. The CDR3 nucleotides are TGTGCCAGCAGTGACCCGGGATCAGGGACCCAGTACTTC. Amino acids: CASSDPGSGTQYF. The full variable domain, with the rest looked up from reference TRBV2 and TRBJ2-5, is EPEVTQTPSHQVTQMGQEVILRCVPISNHLYFYWYRQILGQKVEFLVSFYNNEISEKSEIFDDQFSVERPDGSNFTLKIRSTKLEDSAMYFCASSDPGSGTQYFGPGTRLLVL.

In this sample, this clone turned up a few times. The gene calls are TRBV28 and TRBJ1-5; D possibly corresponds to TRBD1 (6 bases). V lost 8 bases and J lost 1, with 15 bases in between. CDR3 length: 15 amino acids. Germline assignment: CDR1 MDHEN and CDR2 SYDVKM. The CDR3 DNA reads TGTGCCAGCTTGACTCCCAGGGGAAGCAATCAGCCCCAGCATTTT. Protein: CASLTPRGSNQPQHF.

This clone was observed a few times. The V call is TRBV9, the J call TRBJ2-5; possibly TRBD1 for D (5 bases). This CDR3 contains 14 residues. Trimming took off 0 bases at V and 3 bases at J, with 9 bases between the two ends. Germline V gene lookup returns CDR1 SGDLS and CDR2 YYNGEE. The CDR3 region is CASSVDGREETQYF. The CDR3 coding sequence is TGTGCCAGCAGCGTAGATGGCAGGGAAGAGACCCAGTACTTC.

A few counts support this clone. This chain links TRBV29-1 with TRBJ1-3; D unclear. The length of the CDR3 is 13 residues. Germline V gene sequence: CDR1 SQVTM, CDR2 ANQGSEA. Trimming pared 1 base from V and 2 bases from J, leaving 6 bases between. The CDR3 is CSVEVGAGNTIYF. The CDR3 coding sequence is TGCAGCGTTGAAGTGGGCGCTGGAAACACCATATATTTT.

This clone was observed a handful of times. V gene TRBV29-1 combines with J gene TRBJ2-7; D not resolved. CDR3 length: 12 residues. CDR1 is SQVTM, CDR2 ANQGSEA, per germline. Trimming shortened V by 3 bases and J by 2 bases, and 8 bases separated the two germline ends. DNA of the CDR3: TGCAGCGTTGAGAATGAGGCCTACGAGCAGTACTTC. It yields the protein CSVENEAYEQYF.

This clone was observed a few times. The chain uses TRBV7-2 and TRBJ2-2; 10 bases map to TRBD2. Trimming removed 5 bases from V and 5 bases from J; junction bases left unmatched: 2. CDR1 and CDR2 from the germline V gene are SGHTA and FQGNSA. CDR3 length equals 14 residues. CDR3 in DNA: TGTGCCAGCAGCGGTAGCGGGGGGACCGGGGAGCTGTTTTTT. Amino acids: CASSGSGGTGELFF.